Listed below are T cell receptor beta chains from one sample, sequenced in a study of CD8+ T cells in alopecia areata. Produced via immunoSEQ multiplex PCR; TCRdb's table is partial and in-frame only. The sample includes roughly 200,000 clones, more than 55% of them seen just once. Source: CD4+ T cells sorted from blood, taken at week 4, from a patient treated with tofacitinib. The source is a human donor with alopecia areata. The CDR3 runs from the conserved cysteine through the conserved F or W. The D gene is left open where the match is weak. Size tells how often a clone was seen (once, few, many) or the class of an expanded clone, and some rows leave it out.

CASSTGNQPQHF	TGTGCCAGTAGTACGGGGAACCAGCCCCAGCATTTT	TRBV19	TRBJ1-5	NA	NA
CASSQISSTAEAFF	TGCGCCAGCAGCCAGATATCCTCGACGGCTGAAGCTTTCTTT	TRBV4-1	TRBJ1-1	NA	NA
CAWSRGRDGYTF	TGTGCCTGGAGTAGGGGCAGGGACGGCTACACCTTC	TRBV30	TRBJ1-2	few	NA
CASSTGGSNQPQHF	TGTGCCAGCAGCACGGGTGGGAGCAATCAGCCCCAGCATTTT	TRBV5-4	TRBJ1-5	NA	NA
CASSPRDRDNSPLHF	TGCGCCAGCAGCCCCCGGGACAGAGATAATTCACCCCTCCACTTT	TRBV5-1	TRBJ1-6	NA	TRBD1
CASSNQGLMNEKLFF	TGTGCCAGCAGTAACCAGGGACTGATGAATGAAAAACTGTTTTTT	TRBV28	TRBJ1-4	NA	NA
CSTRTPSPASYNEQFF	TGCAGTACTAGAACACCGTCCCCGGCCTCCTACAATGAGCAGTTCTTC	TRBV29-1	TRBJ2-1	few	NA
CASSPPLYSALTEAFF	TGTGCCAGCTCACCACCCCTGTACAGCGCCCTCACTGAAGCTTTCTTT	TRBV18	TRBJ1-1	NA	NA
CASRGAPPTDTQYF	TGTGCCAGCAGGGGGGCTCCCCCAACAGATACGCAGTATTTT	TRBV27	TRBJ2-3	NA	NA
CSVEKAGEVDEQYF	TGCAGCGTTGAAAAGGCAGGGGAAGTGGACGAGCAGTACTTC	TRBV29-1	TRBJ2-7	NA	NA
CASSPSGLAGETQYF	TGTGCCAGCAGCCCCAGTGGCCTAGCGGGGGAGACCCAGTACTTC	TRBV11-1	TRBJ2-5	few	TRBD2
CASSYRDASNQPQHF	TGTGCCAGCAGTTACCGGGACGCTAGCAATCAGCCCCAGCATTTT	TRBV6-5	TRBJ1-5	NA	NA
CATSRVTGSYEQYF	TGTGCCACCAGCAGAGTTACGGGATCCTACGAGCAGTACTTC	TRBV15	TRBJ2-7	NA	NA
CASSLGQGAIGTIYF	TGTGCCAGCAGCTTGGGACAGGGAGCGATAGGGACCATATATTTT	TRBV9	TRBJ1-3	NA	TRBD1
CASSPDSSIEQFF	TGCGCCAGCAGTCCCGACAGCAGTATTGAGCAGTTCTTC	TRBV23-1	TRBJ2-1	NA	NA
CASRRGWGTGELFF	TGTGCCAGTAGGAGGGGTTGGGGCACCGGGGAGCTGTTTTTT	TRBV19	TRBJ2-2	NA	NA
CSATLWGSF	TGCAGCGCTACCCTGTGGGGGAGCTTC	TRBV29-1	TRBJ1-1	NA	NA
CASSQVSGIGQPQHF	TGCGCCAGCAGCCAAGTGTCAGGGATTGGCCAGCCCCAGCATTTT	TRBV4-1	TRBJ1-5	NA	NA
CASSRTGGLDGYTF	TGTGCCAGCAGTAGGACAGGGGGTCTAGATGGCTACACCTTC	TRBV27	TRBJ1-2	NA	TRBD1
CASGRGGQRVNEQFF	TGTGCCAGCGGCCGGGGGGGTCAGCGGGTTAATGAGCAGTTCTTC	TRBV2	TRBJ2-1	NA	TRBD2
CAWSVSGGAGEQFF	TGTGCCTGGAGTGTTTCCGGGGGGGCAGGGGAGCAGTTCTTC	TRBV30	TRBJ2-1	NA	TRBD2
CAVRGSSYEQYF	TGTGCAGTCAGGGGGAGCTCCTACGAGCAGTACTTC	TRBV6-5	TRBJ2-7	NA	TRBD1
CASSLVYTEAFF	TGTGCCAGCAGCTTAGTCTACACTGAAGCTTTCTTT	TRBV7-2	TRBJ1-1	NA	NA
CASSPAASGAGRFF	TGTGCCAGCTCACCGGCCGCTAGCGGGGCCGGGCGGTTCTTC	TRBV18	TRBJ2-1	NA	TRBD2
CASSQERASAGGRETQYF	TGTGCCAGCAGCCAAGAAAGGGCGTCGGCGGGGGGGAGAGAGACCCAGTACTTC	TRBV4-2	TRBJ2-5	NA	TRBD2
CASSQALGGVRTEAFF	TGCGCCAGCAGCCAGGCCCTGGGCGGGGTGCGCACTGAAGCTTTCTTT	TRBV4-1	TRBJ1-1	NA	NA